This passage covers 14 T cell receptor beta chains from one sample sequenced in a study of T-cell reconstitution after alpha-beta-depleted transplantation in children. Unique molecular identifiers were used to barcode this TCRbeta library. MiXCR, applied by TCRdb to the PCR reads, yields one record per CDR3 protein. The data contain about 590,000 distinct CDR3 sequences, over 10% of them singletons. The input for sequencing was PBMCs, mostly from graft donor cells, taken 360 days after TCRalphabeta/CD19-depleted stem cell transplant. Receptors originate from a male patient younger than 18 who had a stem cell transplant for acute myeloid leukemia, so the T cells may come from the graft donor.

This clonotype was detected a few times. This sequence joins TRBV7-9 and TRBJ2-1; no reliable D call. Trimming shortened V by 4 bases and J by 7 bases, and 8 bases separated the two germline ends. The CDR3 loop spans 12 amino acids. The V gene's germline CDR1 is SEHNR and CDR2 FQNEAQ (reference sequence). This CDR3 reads CASSSFLNEQFF. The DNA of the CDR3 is TGTGCCAGCAGCTCCTTCCTGAATGAGCAGTTCTTC.

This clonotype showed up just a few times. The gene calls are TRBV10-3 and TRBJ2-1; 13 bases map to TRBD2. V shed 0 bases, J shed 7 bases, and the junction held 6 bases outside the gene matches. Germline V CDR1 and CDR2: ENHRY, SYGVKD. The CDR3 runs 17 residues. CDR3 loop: CAISESGTSGVWNEQFF. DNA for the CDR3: TGTGCCATCAGTGAGTCCGGGACTAGCGGGGTGTGGAATGAGCAGTTCTTC.

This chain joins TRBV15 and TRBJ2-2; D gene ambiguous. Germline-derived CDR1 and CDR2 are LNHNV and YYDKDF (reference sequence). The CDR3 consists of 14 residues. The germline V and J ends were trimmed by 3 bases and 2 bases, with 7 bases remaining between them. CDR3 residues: CATSSEANTGELFF. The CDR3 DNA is TGTGCCACCAGCAGCGAGGCTAACACCGGGGAGCTGTTTTTT.

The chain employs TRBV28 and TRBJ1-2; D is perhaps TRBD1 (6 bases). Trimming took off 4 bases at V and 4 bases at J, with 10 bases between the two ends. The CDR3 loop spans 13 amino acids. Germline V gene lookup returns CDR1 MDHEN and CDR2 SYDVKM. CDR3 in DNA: TGTGCCAGCAGTTCCCTGGGGGCCTATGGCTACACCTTC. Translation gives CASSSLGAYGYTF.

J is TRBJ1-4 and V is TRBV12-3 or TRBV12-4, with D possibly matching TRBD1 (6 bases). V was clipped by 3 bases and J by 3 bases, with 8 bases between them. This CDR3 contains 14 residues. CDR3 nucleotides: TGTGCCAGCAGTTTCAAGGGGGCTAATGAAAAACTGTTTTTT. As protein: CASSFKGANEKLFF.

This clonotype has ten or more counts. The CDR3 DNA is TGTGCCAGCAGCCCTCATCAGGGGGCGACGGGAAACACCATATATTTT. Translation gives CASSPHQGATGNTIYF. The chain recombines TRBV7-2 with TRBJ1-3; 8 bases match TRBD1. The CDR3 has 16 amino acids. Germline V gene data show CDR1 as SGHTA and CDR2 as FQGNSA. Losses at the gene ends were 5 bases for V and 4 bases for J; bases not matched to a gene: 10.

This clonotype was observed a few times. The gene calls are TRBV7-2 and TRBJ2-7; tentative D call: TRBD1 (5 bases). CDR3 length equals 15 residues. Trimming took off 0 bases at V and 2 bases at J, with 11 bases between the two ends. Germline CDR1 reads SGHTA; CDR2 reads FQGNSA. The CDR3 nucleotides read TGTGCCAGCAGCTTAGCCGCAGGGTCCACCTACGAGCAGTACTTC. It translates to CASSLAAGSTYEQYF.

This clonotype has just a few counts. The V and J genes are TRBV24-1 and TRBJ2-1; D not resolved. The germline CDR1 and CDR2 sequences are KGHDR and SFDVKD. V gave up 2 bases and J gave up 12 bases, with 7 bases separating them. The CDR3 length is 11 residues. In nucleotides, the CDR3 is TGTGCCACCAGTGATTCCGGACCGCAGTTCTTC. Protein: CATSDSGPQFF.

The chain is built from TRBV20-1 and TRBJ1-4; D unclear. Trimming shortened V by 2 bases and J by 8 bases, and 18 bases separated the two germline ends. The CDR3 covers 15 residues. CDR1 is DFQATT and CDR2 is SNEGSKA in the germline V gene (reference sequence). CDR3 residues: CSARPPEIWREKLFF. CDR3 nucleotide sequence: TGCAGTGCTAGACCCCCAGAGATTTGGAGGGAAAAACTGTTTTTT.

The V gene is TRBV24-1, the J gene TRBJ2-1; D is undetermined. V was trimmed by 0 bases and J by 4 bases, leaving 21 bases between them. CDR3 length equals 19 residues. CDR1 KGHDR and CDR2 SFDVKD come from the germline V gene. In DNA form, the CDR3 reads TGTGCCACCAGTGATTTGCAATCGGGCGGAAAACCACCTTACAATGAGCAGTTCTTC. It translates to CATSDLQSGGKPPYNEQFF.

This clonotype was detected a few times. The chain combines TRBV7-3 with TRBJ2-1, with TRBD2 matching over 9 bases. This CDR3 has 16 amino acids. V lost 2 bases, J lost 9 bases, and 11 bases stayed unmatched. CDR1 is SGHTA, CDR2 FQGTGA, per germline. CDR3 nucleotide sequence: TGTGCCAGCAGCTTAGTTGCTGGGAAAGCGGGAGGTGAGCAGTTCTTC. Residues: CASSLVAGKAGGEQFF.

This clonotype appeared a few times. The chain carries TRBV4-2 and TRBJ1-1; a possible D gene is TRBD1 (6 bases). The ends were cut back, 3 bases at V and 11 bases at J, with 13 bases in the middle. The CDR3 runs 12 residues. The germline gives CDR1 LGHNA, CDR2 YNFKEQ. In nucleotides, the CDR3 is TGTGCCAGCAGCCATGGAGCGGACAGCGCTTTCTTT. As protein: CASSHGADSAFF.

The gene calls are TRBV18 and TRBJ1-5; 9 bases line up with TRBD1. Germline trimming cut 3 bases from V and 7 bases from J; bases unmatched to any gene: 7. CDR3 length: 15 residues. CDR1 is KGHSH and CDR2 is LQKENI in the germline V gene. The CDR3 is CASSPTTGGRQPQHF. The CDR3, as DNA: TGTGCCAGCTCACCTACGACAGGGGGACGCCAGCCCCAGCATTTT.

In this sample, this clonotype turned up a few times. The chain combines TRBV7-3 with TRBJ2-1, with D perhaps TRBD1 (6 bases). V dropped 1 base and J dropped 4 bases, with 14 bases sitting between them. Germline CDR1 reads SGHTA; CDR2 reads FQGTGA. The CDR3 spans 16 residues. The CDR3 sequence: CASSLRGRAPYNEQFF. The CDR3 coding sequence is TGTGCCAGCAGCTTAAGGGGGCGGGCCCCTTACAATGAGCAGTTCTTC.